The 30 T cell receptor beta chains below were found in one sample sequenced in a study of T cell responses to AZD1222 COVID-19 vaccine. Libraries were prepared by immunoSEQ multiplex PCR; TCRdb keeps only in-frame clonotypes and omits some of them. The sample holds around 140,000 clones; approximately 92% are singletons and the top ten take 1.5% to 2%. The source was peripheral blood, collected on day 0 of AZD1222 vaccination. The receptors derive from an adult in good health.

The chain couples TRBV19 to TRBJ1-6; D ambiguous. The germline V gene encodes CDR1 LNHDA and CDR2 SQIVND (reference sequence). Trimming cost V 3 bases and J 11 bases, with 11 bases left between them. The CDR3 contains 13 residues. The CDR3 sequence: CASSIGASTPLHF. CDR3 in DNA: TGTGCCAGTAGTATTGGTGCTAGCACACCCCTCCACTTT.

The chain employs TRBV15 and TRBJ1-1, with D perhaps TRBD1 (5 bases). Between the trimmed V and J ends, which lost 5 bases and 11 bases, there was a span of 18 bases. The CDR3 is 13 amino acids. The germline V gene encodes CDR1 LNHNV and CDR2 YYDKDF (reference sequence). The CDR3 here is CATSSRGPLSAFF. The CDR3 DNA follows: TGTGCCACCAGCTCCCGGGGACCCCTCAGCGCTTTCTTT.

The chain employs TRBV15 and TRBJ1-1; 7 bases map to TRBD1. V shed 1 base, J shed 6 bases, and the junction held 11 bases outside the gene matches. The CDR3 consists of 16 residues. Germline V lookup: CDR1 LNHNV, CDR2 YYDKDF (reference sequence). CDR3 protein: CATSRGGRQGSSEAFF. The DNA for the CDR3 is TGTGCCACCAGCAGAGGTGGGAGACAGGGAAGCTCTGAAGCTTTCTTT. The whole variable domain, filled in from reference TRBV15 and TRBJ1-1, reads DAMVIQNPRYQVTQFGKPVTLSCSQTLNHNVMYWYQQKSSQAPKLLFHYYDKDFNNEADTPDNFQSRRPNTSFCFLDIRSPGLGDTAMYLCATSRGGRQGSSEAFFGQGTRLTVV.

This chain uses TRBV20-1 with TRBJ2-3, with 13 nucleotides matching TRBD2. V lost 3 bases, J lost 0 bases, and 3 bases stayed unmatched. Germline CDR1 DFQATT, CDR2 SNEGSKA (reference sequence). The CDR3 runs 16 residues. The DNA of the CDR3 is TGCAGTGCTAGTCAACTAGCGGGAGGGAGCACAGATACGCAGTATTTT. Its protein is CSASQLAGGSTDTQYF.

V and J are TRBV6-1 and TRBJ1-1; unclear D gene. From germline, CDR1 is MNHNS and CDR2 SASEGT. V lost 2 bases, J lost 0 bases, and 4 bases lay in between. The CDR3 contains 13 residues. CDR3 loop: CASSESLNTEAFF. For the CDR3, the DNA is TGTGCCAGCAGTGAATCCCTGAACACTGAAGCTTTCTTT.

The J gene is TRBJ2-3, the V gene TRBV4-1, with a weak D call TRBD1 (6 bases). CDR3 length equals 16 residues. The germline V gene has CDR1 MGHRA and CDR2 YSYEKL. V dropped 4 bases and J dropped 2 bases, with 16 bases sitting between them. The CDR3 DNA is TGCGCCAGCAGCCGACAGGACGGAACTACCACAGATACGCAGTATTTT. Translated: CASSRQDGTTTDTQYF.

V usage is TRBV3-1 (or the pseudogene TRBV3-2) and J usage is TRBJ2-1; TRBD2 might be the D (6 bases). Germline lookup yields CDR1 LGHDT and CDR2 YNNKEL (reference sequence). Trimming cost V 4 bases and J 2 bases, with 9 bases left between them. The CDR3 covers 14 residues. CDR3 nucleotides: TGTGCCAGCAGCCGTAGCGGAACCTACAATGAGCAGTTCTTC. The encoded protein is CASSRSGTYNEQFF.

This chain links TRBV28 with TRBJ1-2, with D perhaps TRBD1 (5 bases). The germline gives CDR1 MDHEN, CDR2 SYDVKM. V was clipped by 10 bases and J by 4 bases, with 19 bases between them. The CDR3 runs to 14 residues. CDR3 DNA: TGTGCCACATGGGGGGGAGGCCAGGGCTATGGCTACACCTTC. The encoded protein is CATWGGGQGYGYTF.

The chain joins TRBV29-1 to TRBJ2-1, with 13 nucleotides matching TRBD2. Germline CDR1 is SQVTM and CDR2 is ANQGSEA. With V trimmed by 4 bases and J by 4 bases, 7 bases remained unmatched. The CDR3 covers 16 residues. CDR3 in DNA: TGCAGCGTTGTGGGACTAGCGGGGACGGGATACAATGAGCAGTTCTTC. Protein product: CSVVGLAGTGYNEQFF.

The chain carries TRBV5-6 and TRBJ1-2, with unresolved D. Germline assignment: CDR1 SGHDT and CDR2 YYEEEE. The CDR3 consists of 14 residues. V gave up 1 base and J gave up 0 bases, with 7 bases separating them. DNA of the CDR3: TGTGCCAGCAGCTTGATTTCGGCTAACTATGGCTACACCTTC. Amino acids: CASSLISANYGYTF.

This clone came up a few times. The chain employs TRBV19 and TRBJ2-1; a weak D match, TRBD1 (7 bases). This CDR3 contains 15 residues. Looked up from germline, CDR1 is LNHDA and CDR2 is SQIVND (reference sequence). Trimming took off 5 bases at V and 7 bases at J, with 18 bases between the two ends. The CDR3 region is CASSRGGGASNEQFF. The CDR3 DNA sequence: TGTGCCAGTAGTCGAGGAGGGGGCGCATCTAATGAGCAGTTCTTC.

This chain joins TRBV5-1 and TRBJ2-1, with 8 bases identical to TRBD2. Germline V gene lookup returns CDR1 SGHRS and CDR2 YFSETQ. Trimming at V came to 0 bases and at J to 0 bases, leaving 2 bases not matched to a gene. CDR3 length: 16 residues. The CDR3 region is CASSLASGSSYNEQFF. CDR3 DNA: TGCGCCAGCAGCTTGGCCAGCGGGAGCTCCTACAATGAGCAGTTCTTC.

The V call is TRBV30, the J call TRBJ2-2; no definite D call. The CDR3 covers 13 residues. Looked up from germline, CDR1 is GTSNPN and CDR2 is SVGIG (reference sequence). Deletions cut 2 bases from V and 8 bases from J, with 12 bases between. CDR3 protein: CAWSSTLYGELFF. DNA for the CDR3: TGTGCCTGGAGTTCCACGCTCTATGGGGAGCTGTTTTTT.

CDR3 in amino acids: CAWSGTGTGNYGYTF. The CDR3 DNA sequence: TGTGCCTGGAGTGGGACCGGGACAGGGAACTATGGCTACACCTTC. V usage is TRBV30 and J usage is TRBJ1-2; 9 bases line up with TRBD1. Trimming at V came to 1 base and at J to 2 bases, leaving 5 bases not matched to a gene. The CDR3 runs to 15 residues. The germline V gene encodes CDR1 GTSNPN and CDR2 SVGIG (reference sequence).

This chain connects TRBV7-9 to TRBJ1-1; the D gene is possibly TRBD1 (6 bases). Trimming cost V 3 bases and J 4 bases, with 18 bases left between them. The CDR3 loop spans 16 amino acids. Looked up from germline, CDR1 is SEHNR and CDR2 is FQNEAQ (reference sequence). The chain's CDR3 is CASSFRGQLIGTEAFF. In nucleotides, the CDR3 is TGTGCCAGCAGCTTCCGTGGACAGCTGATTGGCACTGAAGCTTTCTTT.

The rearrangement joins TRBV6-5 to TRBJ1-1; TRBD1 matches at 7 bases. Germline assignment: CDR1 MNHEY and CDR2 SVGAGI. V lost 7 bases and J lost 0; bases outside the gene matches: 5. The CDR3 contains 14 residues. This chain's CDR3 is CASIRTGLNTEAFF. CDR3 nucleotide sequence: TGTGCCAGCATTCGGACAGGATTGAACACTGAAGCTTTCTTT.

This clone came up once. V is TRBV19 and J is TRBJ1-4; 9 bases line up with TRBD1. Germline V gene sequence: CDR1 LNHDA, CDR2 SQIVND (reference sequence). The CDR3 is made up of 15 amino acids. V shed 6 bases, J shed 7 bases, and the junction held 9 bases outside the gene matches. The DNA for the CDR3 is TGTGCCAGTAGCACCCCGACAGGGGGGAGTGAAAAACTGTTTTTT. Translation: CASSTPTGGSEKLFF.

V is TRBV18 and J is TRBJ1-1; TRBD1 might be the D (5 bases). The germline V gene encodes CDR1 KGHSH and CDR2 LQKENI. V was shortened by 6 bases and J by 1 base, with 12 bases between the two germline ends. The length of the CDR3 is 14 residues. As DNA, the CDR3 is TGTGCCAGCTCGTTCCTTGGACAGAACACTGAAGCTTTCTTT. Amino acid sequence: CASSFLGQNTEAFF.

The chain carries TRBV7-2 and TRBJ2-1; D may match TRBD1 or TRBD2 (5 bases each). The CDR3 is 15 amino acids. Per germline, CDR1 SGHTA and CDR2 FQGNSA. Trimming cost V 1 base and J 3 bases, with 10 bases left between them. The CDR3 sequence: CASSLEGRFYNEQFF. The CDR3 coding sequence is TGTGCCAGCAGCTTAGAGGGACGGTTCTACAATGAGCAGTTCTTC.

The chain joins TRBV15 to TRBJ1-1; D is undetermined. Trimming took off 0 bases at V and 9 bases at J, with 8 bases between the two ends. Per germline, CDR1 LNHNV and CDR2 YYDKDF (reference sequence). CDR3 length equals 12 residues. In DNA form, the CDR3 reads TGTGCCACCAGCAGAGATGCCCTGCAAGCTTTCTTT. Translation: CATSRDALQAFF.

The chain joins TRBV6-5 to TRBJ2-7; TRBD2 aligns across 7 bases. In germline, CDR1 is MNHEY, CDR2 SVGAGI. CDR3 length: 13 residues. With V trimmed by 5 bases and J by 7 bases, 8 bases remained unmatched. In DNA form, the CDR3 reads TGTGCCAGCAGTCGCGGGGTAGCGGGTGAGCAGTACTTC. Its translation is CASSRGVAGEQYF.

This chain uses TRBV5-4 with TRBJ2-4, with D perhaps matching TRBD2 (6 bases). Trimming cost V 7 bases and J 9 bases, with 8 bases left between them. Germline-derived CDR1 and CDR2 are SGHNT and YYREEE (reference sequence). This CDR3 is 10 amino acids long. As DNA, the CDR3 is TGTGCCAGCGGGCGGGGCATTCAGTACTTC. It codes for CASGRGIQYF.

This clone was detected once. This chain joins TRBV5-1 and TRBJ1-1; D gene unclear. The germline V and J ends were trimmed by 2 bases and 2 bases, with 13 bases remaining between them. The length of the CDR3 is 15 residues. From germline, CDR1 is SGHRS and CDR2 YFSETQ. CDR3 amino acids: CASSFSGPTNTEAFF. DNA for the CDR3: TGCGCCAGCAGCTTTTCGGGCCCTACCAACACTGAAGCTTTCTTT.

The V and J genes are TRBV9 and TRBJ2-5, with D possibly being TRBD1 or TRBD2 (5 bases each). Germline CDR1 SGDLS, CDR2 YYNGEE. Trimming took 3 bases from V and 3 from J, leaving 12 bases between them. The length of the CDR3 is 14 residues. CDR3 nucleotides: TGTGCCAGCAGCGCGAGGGGTCTAAAAGAGACCCAGTACTTC. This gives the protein CASSARGLKETQYF.

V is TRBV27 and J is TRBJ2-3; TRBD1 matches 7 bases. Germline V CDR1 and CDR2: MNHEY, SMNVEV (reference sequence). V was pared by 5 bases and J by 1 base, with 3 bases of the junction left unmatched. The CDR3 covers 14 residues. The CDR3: CASSQQGRTDTQYF. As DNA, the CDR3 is TGTGCCAGCAGTCAACAGGGGCGCACAGATACGCAGTATTTT.

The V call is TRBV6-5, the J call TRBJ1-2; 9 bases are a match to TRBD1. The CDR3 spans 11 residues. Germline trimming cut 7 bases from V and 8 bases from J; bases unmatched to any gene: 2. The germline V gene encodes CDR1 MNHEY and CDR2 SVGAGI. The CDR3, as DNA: TGTGCCAGCATGGGGACAGGGGGCTACACCTTC. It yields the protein CASMGTGGYTF.

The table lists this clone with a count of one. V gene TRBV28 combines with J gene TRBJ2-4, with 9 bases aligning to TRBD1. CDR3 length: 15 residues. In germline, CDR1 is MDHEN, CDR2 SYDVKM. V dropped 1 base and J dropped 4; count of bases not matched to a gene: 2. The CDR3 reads CASSLSGQGKNIQYF. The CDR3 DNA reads TGTGCCAGCAGTTTATCCGGACAGGGGAAAAACATTCAGTACTTC.

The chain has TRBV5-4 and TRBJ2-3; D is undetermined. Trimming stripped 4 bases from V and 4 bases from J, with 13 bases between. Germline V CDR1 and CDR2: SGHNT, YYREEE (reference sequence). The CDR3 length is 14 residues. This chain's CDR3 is CASSNRAPPDTQYF. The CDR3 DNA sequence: TGTGCCAGCAGCAATAGGGCTCCCCCAGATACGCAGTATTTT. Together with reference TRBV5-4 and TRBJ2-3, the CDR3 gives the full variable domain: ETGVTQSPTHLIKTRGQQVTLRCSSQSGHNTVSWYQQALGQGPQFIFQYYREEENGRGNFPPRFSGLQFPNYSSELNVNALELDDSALYLCASSNRAPPDTQYFGPGTRLTVL.

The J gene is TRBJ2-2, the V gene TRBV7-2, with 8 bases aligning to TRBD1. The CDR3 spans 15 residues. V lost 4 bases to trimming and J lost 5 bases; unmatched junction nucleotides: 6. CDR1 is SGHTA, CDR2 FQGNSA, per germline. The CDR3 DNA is TGTGCCAGCAGCTCCGACAGGGGCCGGACCGGGGAGCTGTTTTTT. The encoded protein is CASSSDRGRTGELFF.

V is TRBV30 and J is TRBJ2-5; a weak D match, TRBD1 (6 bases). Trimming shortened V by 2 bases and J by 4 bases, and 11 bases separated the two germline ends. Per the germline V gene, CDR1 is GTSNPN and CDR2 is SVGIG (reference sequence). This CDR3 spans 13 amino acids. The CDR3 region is CAWSSGVPETQYF. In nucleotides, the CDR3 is TGTGCCTGGAGTTCAGGGGTACCAGAGACCCAGTACTTC.